Shown below are 5 T cell receptor beta chains from a single sample sequenced in a study of blood T cell repertoires in COVID-19. Only in-frame clones appear in the TCRdb table, and some are missing; sequencing was by immunoSEQ multiplex PCR. Found here are about 400,000 clones, approximately 86% of them singletons; the top ten hold around 2.1%. The sequencing input was PBMCs or T cells enriched from blood (not recorded which). These receptor sequences come from a woman in her forties with acute COVID-19.

This chain joins TRBV19 and TRBJ2-7; D may be TRBD1 (6 bases). This CDR3 has 15 amino acids. V was cut by 1 base and J by 0 bases, with 10 bases left in between. The germline CDR1 and CDR2 sequences are LNHDA and SQIVND (reference sequence). In DNA form, the CDR3 reads TGTGCCAGTAGTATAGGTGGGACAACCTCCTACGAGCAGTACTTC. It encodes CASSIGGTTSYEQYF.

V is TRBV7-9 and J is TRBJ2-1, with 7 bases identical to TRBD1. The length of the CDR3 is 18 residues. V lost 2 bases, J lost 0 bases, and 10 bases stayed unmatched. Looked up from germline, CDR1 is SEHNR and CDR2 is FQNEAQ (reference sequence). The CDR3 is CASSLPPRQGSSYNEQFF. In DNA form, the CDR3 reads TGTGCCAGCAGCTTACCCCCAAGACAGGGCAGCTCCTACAATGAGCAGTTCTTC.

The chain is built from TRBV27 and TRBJ1-2, with 10 bases that match TRBD1. Germline V gene data show CDR1 as MNHEY and CDR2 as SMNVEV (reference sequence). This CDR3 spans 14 amino acids. The junction had 4 bases not matched to a gene; V was cut back by 6 bases and J by 3 bases. The DNA for the CDR3 is TGTGCCAGCAGCGACAGGGGGCAGCACTATGGCTACACCTTC. This codes for CASSDRGQHYGYTF.

V is TRBV27 and J is TRBJ1-4; D might be TRBD1 (6 bases). V shed 2 bases and J shed 5 bases, with 6 bases lying between them. Per germline, CDR1 MNHEY and CDR2 SMNVEV (reference sequence). CDR3 length equals 13 residues. The CDR3 coding sequence is TGTGCCAGCAGTTTAAGGGGGAATGAAAAACTGTTTTTT. Its translation is CASSLRGNEKLFF. Complete variable domain (other parts from reference TRBV27 and TRBJ1-4): EAQVTQNPRYLITVTGKKLTVTCSQNMNHEYMSWYRQDPGLGLRQIYYSMNVEVTDKGDVPEGYKVSRKEKRNFPLILESPSPNQTSLYFCASSLRGNEKLFFGSGTQLSVL.

The CDR3: CASSPGQGGDNYGYTF. Written as DNA, the CDR3 is TGTGCCAGCAGCCCCGGACAGGGAGGGGATAACTATGGCTACACCTTC. The gene calls are TRBV9 and TRBJ1-2, with TRBD1 matching over 8 bases. With V trimmed by 4 bases and J by 1 base, 9 bases remained unmatched. Germline CDR1 is SGDLS and CDR2 is YYNGEE. This CDR3 has 16 residues. The full variable domain, in which reference TRBV9 and TRBJ1-2 provide the parts outside the CDR3, is DSGVTQTPKHLITATGQRVTLRCSPRSGDLSVYWYQQSLDQGLQFLIQYYNGEERAKGNILERFSAQQFPDLHSELNLSSLELGDSALYFCASSPGQGGDNYGYTFGSGTRLTVV.